This T cell receptor (beta chain) comes out of a study of cytomegalovirus exposure and HLA in healthy donors. Study observations and caveats: The authors enumerated some 160 TCR beta chains as linked to cytomegalovirus.

The CDR3 has 18 residues. Germline assignment: CDR1 SGHRS and CDR2 YFSETQ. J was trimmed by 5 bases and V by 3 bases; bases with no gene match: 11. Sequenced by immunoSEQ multiplex PCR; TCRdb stores in-frame clones only, minus some. This table holds 150,000 to 200,000 clones, roughly 86% found once. Notes on this clone: Its antigen is undetermined.

This sequence originates from a man younger than 30 in good health and CMV-seropositive. Input material: PBMCs. The genes are TRBV5-1 and TRBJ2-2; 12 bases align to TRBD2. The CDR3 protein is CASSYFGLAGPGTGELFF. CDR3 DNA: TGCGCCAGCAGCTACTTCGGACTAGCGGGGCCAGGGACCGGGGAGCTGTTTTTT.